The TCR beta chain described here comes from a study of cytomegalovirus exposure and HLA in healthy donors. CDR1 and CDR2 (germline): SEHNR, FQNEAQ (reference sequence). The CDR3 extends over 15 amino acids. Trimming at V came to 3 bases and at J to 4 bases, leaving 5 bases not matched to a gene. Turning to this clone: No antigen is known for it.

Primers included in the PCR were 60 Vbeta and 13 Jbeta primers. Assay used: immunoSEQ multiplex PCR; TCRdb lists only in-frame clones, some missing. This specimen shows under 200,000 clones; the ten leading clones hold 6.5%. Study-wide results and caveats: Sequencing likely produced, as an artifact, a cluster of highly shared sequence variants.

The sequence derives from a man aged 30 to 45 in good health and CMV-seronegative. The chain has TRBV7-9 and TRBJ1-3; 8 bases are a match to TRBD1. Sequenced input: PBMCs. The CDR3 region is CASSFQGARGNTIYF. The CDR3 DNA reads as TGTGCCAGCAGCTTTCAGGGGGCGCGGGGAAACACCATATATTTT.